The rows below give T cell receptor beta chains drawn from one sample of a study of T cell responses to AZD1222 COVID-19 vaccine. Libraries were prepared by immunoSEQ multiplex PCR; TCRdb keeps only in-frame clonotypes and omits some of them. The table records approximately 130,000 clones, 85% to 95% of them present only once. Sample: peripheral blood, taken on day 0 of AZD1222 vaccination. The receptors here all came from an adult in good health. Each CDR3 is given without its conserved first and last residue. Fields, in order: CDR3 protein, CDR3 length, V gene, J gene, D gene. A D gene is named only where the DNA matches it firmly.

CDR3: ASSLVGGSSGNTIY; length: 14; V: TRBV5-1; J: TRBJ1-3; D: .
CDR3: ASNPSDRAAGYT; length: 12; V: TRBV19; J: TRBJ1-2; D: TRBD1
CDR3: SVVAGYNEQF; length: 10; V: TRBV29-1; J: TRBJ2-1; D: .
CDR3: AISESEGPETQY; length: 12; V: TRBV10-3; J: TRBJ2-5; D: .
CDR3: ASRHTDTQY; length: 9; V: TRBV5-5; J: TRBJ2-3; D: .
CDR3: ASSLVGGETQY; length: 11; V: TRBV5-1; J: TRBJ2-5; D: .
CDR3: ASGLLPLEAF; length: 10; V: TRBV12-5; J: TRBJ1-1; D: .
CDR3: ASSRDRGYEQY; length: 11; V: TRBV10-2; J: TRBJ2-7; D: TRBD1
CDR3: ASSSLVGTQETQY; length: 13; V: TRBV7-9; J: TRBJ2-5; D: .
CDR3: ASSFFGGNTEAF; length: 12; V: TRBV5-5; J: TRBJ1-1; D: .
CDR3: ASSLWTGIYGYT; length: 12; V: TRBV19; J: TRBJ1-2; D: TRBD1
CDR3: ASSISEARGYT; length: 11; V: TRBV19; J: TRBJ1-2; D: .
CDR3: ASSSMGQGGREQY; length: 13; V: TRBV9; J: TRBJ2-7; D: TRBD1
CDR3: ASSRTSGGALDTQY; length: 14; V: TRBV18; J: TRBJ2-3; D: TRBD2
CDR3: ASSPSTEAF; length: 9; V: TRBV7-9; J: TRBJ1-1; D: .
CDR3: ASSFSGAMNTEAF; length: 13; V: TRBV6-2/TRBV6-3; J: TRBJ1-1; D: .
CDR3: ASSDNSRTGELF; length: 12; V: TRBV10-1; J: TRBJ2-2; D: .
CDR3: ASSAGGRGTEAF; length: 12; V: TRBV9; J: TRBJ1-1; D: TRBD1
CDR3: ASSLAFSTDTGELF; length: 14; V: TRBV5-1; J: TRBJ2-2; D: .
CDR3: ASSFEAPRSTEAF; length: 13; V: TRBV27; J: TRBJ1-1; D: .
CDR3: ASSYWDRLTRGNGYT; length: 15; V: TRBV6-2/TRBV6-3; J: TRBJ1-2; D: TRBD1
CDR3: ASSPRETGTGDYEQY; length: 15; V: TRBV18; J: TRBJ2-7; D: TRBD1